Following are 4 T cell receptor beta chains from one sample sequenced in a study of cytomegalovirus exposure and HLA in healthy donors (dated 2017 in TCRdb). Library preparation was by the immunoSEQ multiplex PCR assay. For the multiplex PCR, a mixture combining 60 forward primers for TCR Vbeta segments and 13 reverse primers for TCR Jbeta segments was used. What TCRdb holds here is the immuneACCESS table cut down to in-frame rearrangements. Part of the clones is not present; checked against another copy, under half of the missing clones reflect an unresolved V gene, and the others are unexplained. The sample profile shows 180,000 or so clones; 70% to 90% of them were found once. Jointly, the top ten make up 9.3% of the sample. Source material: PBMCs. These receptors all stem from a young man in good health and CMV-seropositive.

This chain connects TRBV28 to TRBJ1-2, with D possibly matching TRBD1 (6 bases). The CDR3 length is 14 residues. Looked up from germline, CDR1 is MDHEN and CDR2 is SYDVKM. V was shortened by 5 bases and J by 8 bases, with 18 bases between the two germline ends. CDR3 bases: TGTGCCAGCAGTCGGGGGGCAGGCACTTCAGGCTACACCTTC. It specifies CASSRGAGTSGYTF.

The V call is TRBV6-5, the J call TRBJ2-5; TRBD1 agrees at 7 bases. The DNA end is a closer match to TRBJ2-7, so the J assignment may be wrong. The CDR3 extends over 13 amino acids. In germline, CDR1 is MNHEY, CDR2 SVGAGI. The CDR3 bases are TGTGCCAGCGGGCGACAGGGTGTCTACGAGCAGTACTTC. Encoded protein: CASGRQGVYEQYF.

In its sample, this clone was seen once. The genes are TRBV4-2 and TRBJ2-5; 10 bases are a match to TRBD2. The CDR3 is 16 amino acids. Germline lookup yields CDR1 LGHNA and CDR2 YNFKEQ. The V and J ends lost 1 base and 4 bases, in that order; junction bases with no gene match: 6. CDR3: CASSQVAGGGGETQYF. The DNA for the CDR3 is TGTGCCAGCAGCCAAGTAGCGGGGGGCGGGGGAGAGACCCAGTACTTC.

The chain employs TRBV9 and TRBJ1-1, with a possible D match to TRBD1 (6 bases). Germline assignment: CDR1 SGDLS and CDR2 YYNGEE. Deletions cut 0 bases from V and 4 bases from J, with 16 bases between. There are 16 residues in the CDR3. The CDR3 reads CASSVAPNREGTEAFF. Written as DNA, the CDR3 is TGTGCCAGCAGCGTAGCCCCCAACAGGGAAGGCACTGAAGCTTTCTTT.